One and the same sample provided the 23 T cell receptor beta chains below, sequenced in a study of neoadjuvant anti-PD-1 for oral cavity cancer. The assay was immunoSEQ multiplex PCR, and TCRdb's table has in-frame clones only and misses some. The sample has under 7,500 clones, 50% to 60% seen once; the top ten hold 8% to 8.5%. The specimen comprised tumor tissue, sampled before nivolumab (anti-PD-1) treatment. The receptors shown here come from a person aged 35-79 years with oral cavity squamous cell carcinoma.

This clone was counted only a few times. The chain joins TRBV29-1 to TRBJ1-5; D is uncertain. V was shortened by 5 bases and J by 0 bases, with 14 bases between the two germline ends. This CDR3 contains 15 residues. Looked up from germline, CDR1 is SQVTM and CDR2 is ANQGSEA. Written as DNA, the CDR3 is TGCAGCGTTTCCCTCCCCCCGAGTAGCAATCAGCCCCAGCATTTT. It codes for CSVSLPPSSNQPQHF.

There are a few counts of this clone. The chain joins TRBV4-1 to TRBJ1-1; the D is unclear. CDR1 and CDR2 from the germline V gene are MGHRA and YSYEKL. This CDR3 region has 13 residues. V was trimmed by 0 bases and J by 10 bases, leaving 12 bases between them. This CDR3 is CASSQDRPTGAFF. The DNA for the CDR3 is TGCGCCAGCAGCCAAGATCGTCCGACGGGAGCTTTCTTT.

The CDR3 region has the DNA TGTGCCAGCAGCCAAGAGGCGGGGGGATCAAATGAGCAGTTCTTC. The encoded protein is CASSQEAGGSNEQFF. This sequence joins TRBV4-2 and TRBJ2-1; 8 nucleotides match TRBD2. This CDR3 has 15 residues. The ends lost 0 bases at V and 7 bases at J; junction bases unmatched: 5. Germline V gene lookup returns CDR1 LGHNA and CDR2 YNFKEQ.

This clone was detected only once. CDR3 in amino acids: CASSHTSLAGGPTFDEQFF. CDR3 bases: TGTGCCAGCAGTCATACCTCCCTAGCGGGAGGGCCTACGTTCGATGAGCAGTTCTTC. The genes are TRBV27 and TRBJ2-1, with TRBD2 matching over 12 bases. The CDR3 runs to 19 residues. J lost 8 bases, V lost 5 bases, and 19 bases had no gene match. Per germline, CDR1 MNHEY and CDR2 SMNVEV (reference sequence).

This clone is medium-sized (0.01 to 0.1%) in the sample. V usage is TRBV6-1 and J usage is TRBJ1-5, with D perhaps matching TRBD1 (5 bases). Germline CDR1 and CDR2: MNHNS and SASEGT. This CDR3 has 14 amino acids. V was trimmed by 1 base and J by 6 bases, leaving 10 bases between them. This chain's CDR3 is CASSEEGPPQPQHF. Written as DNA, the CDR3 is TGTGCCAGCAGTGAAGAGGGGCCCCCTCAGCCCCAGCATTTT.

A few counts support this clone. The V call is TRBV7-9, the J call TRBJ1-4, with TRBD1 matching 9 bases. Trimming at V came to 5 bases and at J to 7 bases, leaving 8 bases not matched to a gene. The CDR3 is 15 amino acids. Germline CDR1 SEHNR, CDR2 FQNEAQ (reference sequence). Here the CDR3 DNA reads TGTGCCAGCAGCCCCCCGGACAGGGGCACTGAAAAACTGTTTTTT. Its translation: CASSPPDRGTEKLFF.

The chain joins TRBV7-9 to TRBJ1-2; D not certain. V lost 3 bases and J lost 4, with 18 bases in between. This CDR3 has 16 residues. Germline V lookup: CDR1 SEHNR, CDR2 FQNEAQ (reference sequence). The CDR3 bases are TGTGCCAGCAGCTTCGCCCCTTGGGCTGCAACCTATGGCTACACCTTC. Protein sequence: CASSFAPWAATYGYTF.

The CDR3 loop is CASSLSIALDTQYF. Here the CDR3 DNA reads TGTGCCAGCAGTTTATCGATAGCGCTGGATACGCAGTATTTT. The chain uses TRBV27 and TRBJ2-3, with TRBD2 as a possible D gene (5 bases). With 0 bases removed from V and 6 bases from J, the gap between germline ends came to 10 bases. CDR1 is MNHEY, CDR2 SMNVEV, per germline (reference sequence). CDR3 length equals 14 residues.

This chain uses TRBV28 with TRBJ1-2; the D is unclear. There are 14 residues in the CDR3. The V end lost 7 bases, the J end lost 7 bases, and 19 bases lay between the germline ends. Germline assignment: CDR1 MDHEN and CDR2 SYDVKM. DNA for the CDR3: TGTGCCAGCACTCCGATTCCGATTACTCGTGGCTACACCTTC. This sequence encodes CASTPIPITRGYTF.

The table lists this clone with a few counts. The V call is TRBV6-5, the J call TRBJ2-5; TRBD2 matches 7 bases. The V gene's germline CDR1 is MNHEY and CDR2 SVGAGI. The CDR3 spans 16 residues. With 4 bases clipped from V and 2 bases from J, the junction kept 10 bases outside the gene matches. The CDR3 region has the DNA TGTGCCAGCAGTTCCTCCCAAGCGGGATTACAAGAGACCCAGTACTTC. Encoded protein: CASSSSQAGLQETQYF.

The chain uses TRBV27 and TRBJ1-2; the D gene is possibly TRBD1 (6 bases). V was clipped by 8 bases and J by 6 bases, with 13 bases between them. From germline, CDR1 is MNHEY and CDR2 SMNVEV (reference sequence). The length of the CDR3 is 12 residues. DNA for the CDR3: TGTGCCAGCGGTACAGGGACACATGGCTACACCTTC. Translated: CASGTGTHGYTF.

V usage is TRBV27 and J usage is TRBJ2-7; D gene uncertain. The CDR3 loop spans 12 amino acids. With 5 bases removed from V and 2 bases from J, the gap between germline ends came to 7 bases. CDR1 is MNHEY and CDR2 is SMNVEV in the germline V gene (reference sequence). The CDR3 DNA follows: TGTGCCAGCAGTCCAGGTACCTACGAGCAGTACTTC. Amino acids: CASSPGTYEQYF.

The CDR3 is CASSLAPRQEGLIEQYF. In DNA, the CDR3 is TGTGCCAGCAGCTTAGCGCCGAGACAAGAAGGACTGATCGAGCAGTACTTC. V is TRBV7-8 and J is TRBJ2-7, with D perhaps matching TRBD2 (5 bases). CDR3 length: 17 residues. V lost 0 bases to trimming and J lost 6 bases, with 21 bases between them. Germline V gene sequence: CDR1 SGHVS, CDR2 FQNEAQ.

This clone showed up just a few times. V gene TRBV6-1 combines with J gene TRBJ2-6; perhaps TRBD1 as D (6 bases). CDR1 and CDR2 (germline): MNHNS, SASEGT. This CDR3 has 16 amino acids. The germline V and J ends were trimmed by 2 bases and 1 base, with 9 bases remaining between them. The CDR3 coding sequence is TGTGCCAGCAGTGAATCGGACAGTTCTGGGGCCAACGTCCTGACTTTC. It specifies CASSESDSSGANVLTF.

This chain joins TRBV5-4 and TRBJ2-3, with TRBD1 matching over 7 bases. Germline CDR1 is SGHNT and CDR2 is YYREEE (reference sequence). This CDR3 has 16 amino acids. J gave up 6 bases and V 0 bases, and 10 bases lay outside the gene matches. CDR3 DNA sequence: TGTGCCAGCAGCTTGGGGGGCGACAGGGTCGGGGATACGCAGTATTTT. It translates to CASSLGGDRVGDTQYF.

The chain carries TRBV9 and TRBJ2-7; D gene ambiguous. The CDR3 spans 13 residues. CDR1 and CDR2 from the germline V gene are SGDLS and YYNGEE. The V end was cut by 0 bases, the J end by 0 bases, with 4 bases between. CDR3 sequence: CASSVGASYEQYF. CDR3 nucleotide sequence: TGTGCCAGCAGCGTAGGGGCCTCCTACGAGCAGTACTTC.

This clone appeared a single time. The V gene is TRBV7-9, the J gene TRBJ2-1; 13 bases align to TRBD2. V lost 6 bases to trimming and J lost 10 bases; unmatched junction nucleotides: 21. CDR3 size: 19 residues. Germline lookup yields CDR1 SEHNR and CDR2 FQNEAQ (reference sequence). The CDR3: CASRGRVGRSGLAGVEQFF. The CDR3 DNA reads as TGTGCCAGCAGAGGCAGGGTCGGCCGGTCCGGACTAGCGGGAGTGGAGCAGTTCTTC.

V usage is TRBV6-5 and J usage is TRBJ2-3; 8 positions agree with TRBD1. V lost 6 bases, J lost 5 bases, and 7 bases stayed unmatched. This CDR3 region has 14 residues. Germline V gene data show CDR1 as MNHEY and CDR2 as SVGAGI. The CDR3 protein is CASSSDREGDTQYF. The CDR3 DNA is TGTGCCAGCAGCTCGGACAGGGAAGGAGATACGCAGTATTTT.

The chain uses TRBV15 and TRBJ2-7, with 10 positions matching TRBD2. The CDR3 consists of 18 residues. The germline V gene encodes CDR1 LNHNV and CDR2 YYDKDF (reference sequence). J was trimmed by 0 bases and V by 0 bases; bases with no gene match: 8. The CDR3 region is CATSRDPSGTSVSYEQYF. The CDR3 DNA is TGTGCCACCAGCAGAGATCCTTCCGGGACTAGCGTCTCCTACGAGCAGTACTTC.

This clone occurred a few times. The CDR3 sequence: CASSPQTGTSGNTIYF. The DNA of the CDR3 is TGTGCCAGCAGCCCGCAGACAGGTACCTCTGGAAACACCATATATTTT. The genes are TRBV14 and TRBJ1-3; D might be TRBD1 (6 bases). CDR3 size: 16 residues. Trimming removed 4 bases at V and 0 bases at J, with 13 bases between. Germline assignment: CDR1 SGHDN and CDR2 FVKESK.

The chain links TRBV29-1 to TRBJ2-7; D might be TRBD1 (5 bases). This CDR3 contains 12 residues. The V gene's germline CDR1 is SQVTM and CDR2 ANQGSEA. V gave up 7 bases and J gave up 0 bases, with 10 bases separating them. The CDR3, as DNA: TGCAGCGCGACGACAGTCTCCTACGAGCAGTACTTC. This sequence encodes CSATTVSYEQYF.

This clone has a handful of counts. The chain is built from TRBV19 and TRBJ2-2, with D uncertain. V was pared by 5 bases and J by 0 bases, with 7 bases between. Germline-derived CDR1 and CDR2 are LNHDA and SQIVND (reference sequence). CDR3 length: 14 residues. The CDR3 DNA follows: TGTGCCAGTAGTGTCAGGCCGAACACCGGGGAGCTGTTTTTT. This codes for CASSVRPNTGELFF.

This clone was seen only a few times. V is TRBV6-5 and J is TRBJ1-1; D is unresolved. V was cut by 7 bases and J by 0 bases, with 9 bases left in between. CDR1 and CDR2 from the germline V gene are MNHEY and SVGAGI. CDR3 length: 13 residues. CDR3 in amino acids: CASTPRVNTEAFF. DNA for the CDR3: TGTGCCAGCACCCCTCGGGTGAACACTGAAGCTTTCTTT.